The 2 T cell receptor beta chains below all came from one sample that was sequenced in a study of response to subunit inactivated influenza vaccine. TCRdb used MiXCR to reprocess the RT-PCR reads, holding one entry per CDR3 protein. The sample comprises approximately 530,000 distinct CDR3 sequences, 6.5% to 8% of which are singletons, and roughly 13% rests with the top ten. Specimen: PBMCs from blood, collected around 25 months after vaccination. The receptors derive from a man aged 50 to 69 who received an inactivated influenza vaccine.

This chain connects TRBV20-1 to TRBJ2-7, with 7 bases fitting TRBD1. V lost 0 bases and J lost 5; bases outside the gene matches: 10. This CDR3 contains 15 residues. CDR1 is DFQATT, CDR2 SNEGSKA, per germline (reference sequence). The CDR3 DNA sequence: TGCAGTGCTAGAGATTACCTGGCAGGGGGTCACGAGCAGTACTTC. Translated, it gives CSARDYLAGGHEQYF.

The V call is TRBV5-6, the J call TRBJ1-1; the D gene is possibly TRBD1 (5 bases). This CDR3 comprises 15 residues. Deletions cut 0 bases from V and 2 bases from J, with 11 bases between. From germline, CDR1 is SGHDT and CDR2 YYEEEE. The DNA for the CDR3 is TGTGCCAGCAGCTTGGTAGGGGAGCGCAACACTGAAGCTTTCTTT. Protein sequence: CASSLVGERNTEAFF.